A single sample is the source of the 16 T cell receptor beta chains below, sequenced in a study of T cell repertoires in cytomegalovirus infection. TCRdb fed the reads into MiXCR, producing one record per CDR3 protein. Among fewer than 85,000 distinct CDR3 sequences listed, under 55% were seen once. Antigens of these TCRs are unknown. Sequencing was performed on CD8+ T cells from cultured PBMCs, taken from culture after CMV antigen stimulation. Source of these receptors: a human donor in good health (CMV status not recorded). Some clones in this sample may be carry-over from other donors' samples.

The table lists this clonotype with a few counts. This chain uses TRBV7-3 with TRBJ2-2; 12 bases align to TRBD1. Trimming at V came to 5 bases and at J to 0 bases, leaving 4 bases not matched to a gene. Germline V gene lookup returns CDR1 SGHTA and CDR2 FQGTGA. This CDR3 has 17 residues. The CDR3 region is CASSPRDRGPNTGELFF. In DNA, the CDR3 is TGTGCCAGCAGCCCCCGGGACAGGGGGCCGAACACCGGGGAGCTGTTTTTT.

The chain uses TRBV9 and TRBJ2-7; D may be TRBD2 (5 bases). With 4 bases removed from V and 3 bases from J, the gap between germline ends came to 14 bases. Looked up from germline, CDR1 is SGDLS and CDR2 is YYNGEE. The CDR3 length is 14 residues. In DNA form, the CDR3 reads TGTGCCAGCAGCACTGGACTTGGCCTCTACGAGCAGTACTTC. Protein: CASSTGLGLYEQYF. Variable domain in full (rest from reference TRBV9 and TRBJ2-7): DSGVTQTPKHLITATGQRVTLRCSPRSGDLSVYWYQQSLDQGLQFLIQYYNGEERAKGNILERFSAQQFPDLHSELNLSSLELGDSALYFCASSTGLGLYEQYFGPGTRLTVT.

The rearrangement joins TRBV4-2 to TRBJ2-7; perhaps TRBD2 as D (7 bases). V was clipped by 4 bases and J by 1 base, with 23 bases between them. Germline CDR1 reads LGHNA; CDR2 reads YNFKEQ. The CDR3 extends over 18 amino acids. CDR3 residues: CASSLLTYRGRGSYEQYF. The CDR3 region has the DNA TGTGCCAGCAGCCTTCTTACCTATCGGGGGAGGGGGTCCTACGAGCAGTACTTC.

The gene calls are TRBV6-1 and TRBJ2-3, with 7 bases that match TRBD1. CDR3 length equals 16 residues. Germline CDR1 MNHNS, CDR2 SASEGT. V was pared by 9 bases and J by 2 bases, with 14 bases of the junction left unmatched. The CDR3 is CASWYRGSGPTDTQYF. The CDR3 coding sequence is TGTGCCAGTTGGTACAGGGGTTCCGGCCCCACAGATACGCAGTATTTT.

V usage is TRBV15 and J usage is TRBJ1-2; D ambiguous. Germline assignment: CDR1 LNHNV and CDR2 YYDKDF (reference sequence). V was trimmed by 4 bases and J by 0 bases, leaving 6 bases between them. This CDR3 has 13 residues. CDR3 in DNA: TGTGCCACCAGCACTACTACTAACTATGGCTACACCTTC. This codes for CATSTTTNYGYTF.

The V call is TRBV6-6, the J call TRBJ2-1; the match to TRBD2 covers 10 bases. Germline CDR1 is MNHNY and CDR2 is SVGAGI (reference sequence). V lost 2 bases, J lost 8 bases, and 9 bases stayed unmatched. The CDR3 length is 16 residues. For the CDR3, the DNA is TGTGCCAGCAGTTACACCACTAGCGGGGCCAGCCATGAGCAGTTCTTC. Its translation: CASSYTTSGASHEQFF.

The chain couples TRBV5-6 to TRBJ2-3; no clear D gene. This CDR3 is 12 amino acids long. The V end lost 2 bases, the J end lost 2 bases, and 3 bases lay between the germline ends. The germline CDR1 and CDR2 sequences are SGHDT and YYEEEE. The CDR3 bases are TGTGCCAGCAGCTTCCTCACAGATACGCAGTATTTT. Translating gives CASSFLTDTQYF.

V is TRBV15 and J is TRBJ2-3, with 11 positions matching TRBD2. V dropped 0 bases and J dropped 3; count of bases not matched to a gene: 5. There are 17 residues in the CDR3. Germline lookup yields CDR1 LNHNV and CDR2 YYDKDF (reference sequence). The CDR3 region has the DNA TGTGCCACCAGCAGAGATTTGCCTAGCGGGGGGACAGATACGCAGTATTTT. Its translation is CATSRDLPSGGTDTQYF.

The chain is built from TRBV7-2 and TRBJ2-3; 14 nucleotides line up with TRBD2. The length of the CDR3 is 16 residues. After removal of 6 bases from V and 4 bases from J, the junction contained 6 bases not matched to a gene. The germline gives CDR1 SGHTA, CDR2 FQGNSA. CDR3 sequence reads: CASSYGLAGGSDTQYF. CDR3 coding DNA: TGTGCCAGCAGTTACGGACTAGCGGGGGGCTCAGATACGCAGTATTTT.

This clonotype was seen more than once but under ten times. The chain recombines TRBV4-2 with TRBJ2-6; D not certain. V lost 0 bases to trimming and J lost 0 bases, with 6 bases between them. The V gene's germline CDR1 is LGHNA and CDR2 YNFKEQ. This CDR3 region has 16 residues. The CDR3 coding sequence is TGTGCCAGCAGCCAAGAAAGCTCCTCTGGGGCCAACGTCCTGACTTTC. Protein sequence: CASSQESSSGANVLTF.

This chain joins TRBV4-1 and TRBJ1-4, with TRBD1 matching 8 bases. V lost 3 bases and J lost 8; bases outside the gene matches: 8. CDR1 is MGHRA and CDR2 is YSYEKL in the germline V gene. There are 15 residues in the CDR3. CDR3 residues: CASSQTGAGREKLFF. The CDR3, as DNA: TGCGCCAGCAGCCAGACAGGGGCTGGGCGGGAAAAACTGTTTTTT.

The chain has TRBV7-2 and TRBJ2-1; TRBD2 matches at 8 bases. Germline CDR1 reads SGHTA; CDR2 reads FQGNSA. The V gene end was trimmed by 4 bases and the J gene end by 9 bases; junction bases not matched to a gene: 11. This CDR3 has 15 amino acids. CDR3 sequence: CASSSLSGSAGEQFF. CDR3 bases: TGTGCCAGCAGCTCACTGAGCGGGAGTGCGGGTGAGCAGTTCTTC.

This clonotype appeared a few times. The rearrangement joins TRBV12-3 or TRBV12-4 to TRBJ2-5, with unresolved D. Trimming pared 5 bases from V and 5 bases from J, leaving 6 bases between. CDR3 length: 11 amino acids. This chain's CDR3 is CASSGWETQYF. CDR3 DNA: TGTGCCAGCAGTGGATGGGAGACCCAGTACTTC.

A few counts support this clonotype. The J gene is TRBJ2-2, the V gene TRBV7-2, with TRBD2 matching 7 bases. This CDR3 contains 16 residues. Per the germline V gene, CDR1 is SGHTA and CDR2 is FQGNSA. The V gene end was trimmed by 5 bases and the J gene end by 7 bases; junction bases not matched to a gene: 13. Written as DNA, the CDR3 is TGTGCCAGCAGCCGAGGCCAGCGGGAAGCAGGCGGGGAGCTGTTTTTT. Amino acid sequence: CASSRGQREAGGELFF.

The V and J genes are TRBV7-2 and TRBJ1-1, with unresolved D. The V gene's germline CDR1 is SGHTA and CDR2 FQGNSA. V lost 6 bases and J 1 base, leaving 9 bases between the germline ends. CDR3 length: 13 residues. The CDR3 loop is CASRKRENTEAFF. Written as DNA, the CDR3 is TGTGCCAGCAGGAAACGTGAGAACACTGAAGCTTTCTTT.

This clonotype was seen a handful of times. J is TRBJ1-2 and V is TRBV4-1; unclear D gene. The CDR3 loop spans 12 amino acids. The V and J ends lost 0 bases and 4 bases respectively, with 3 bases between them. Germline V lookup: CDR1 MGHRA, CDR2 YSYEKL. The CDR3 region has the DNA TGCGCCAGCAGCCAAGATGTCTATGGCTACACCTTC. This sequence encodes CASSQDVYGYTF.